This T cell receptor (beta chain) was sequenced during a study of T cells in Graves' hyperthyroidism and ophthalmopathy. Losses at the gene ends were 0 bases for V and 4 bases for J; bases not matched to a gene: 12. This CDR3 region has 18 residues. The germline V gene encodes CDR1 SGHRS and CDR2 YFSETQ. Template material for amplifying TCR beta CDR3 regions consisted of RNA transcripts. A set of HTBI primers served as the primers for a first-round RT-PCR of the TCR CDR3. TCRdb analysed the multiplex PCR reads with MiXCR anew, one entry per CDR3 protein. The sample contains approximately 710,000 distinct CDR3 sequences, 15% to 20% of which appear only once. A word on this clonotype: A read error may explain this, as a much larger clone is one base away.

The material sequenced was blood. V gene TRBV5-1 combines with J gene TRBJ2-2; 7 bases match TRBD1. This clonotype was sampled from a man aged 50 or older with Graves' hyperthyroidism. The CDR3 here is CASSLATIGGMRTGELFF. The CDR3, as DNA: TGCGCCAGCAGCTTGGCCACAATAGGGGGCATGCGCACCGGGGAGCTGTTTTTT.